The 20 T cell receptor beta chains below were found in one sample sequenced in a study of siplizumab effects on memory and regulatory T cells. Sequencing used immunoSEQ multiplex PCR; TCRdb keeps in-frame clones, though not all of them. Here the sample spans roughly 120,000 clones, around 94% being singletons. The sample was non-Treg CD4+ T cells sorted from blood. The receptor source for this set is a human donor in good health.

The chain is built from TRBV19 and TRBJ2-6; the match to TRBD1 covers 9 bases. CDR1 is LNHDA, CDR2 SQIVND, per germline (reference sequence). The ends lost 6 bases at V and 0 bases at J; junction bases unmatched: 6. CDR3 size: 17 residues. CDR3 sequence: CASRQTGGLSGANVLTF. Here the CDR3 DNA reads TGTGCCAGTAGACAGACAGGGGGTCTCTCTGGGGCCAACGTCCTGACTTTC.

This rearrangement joins TRBV5-1 to TRBJ2-5; 13 positions agree with TRBD2. Per germline, CDR1 SGHRS and CDR2 YFSETQ. V dropped 4 bases and J dropped 4; count of bases not matched to a gene: 4. This CDR3 comprises 15 residues. The CDR3 DNA sequence: TGCGCCAGCAGCCTCACTAGCGGGAGGGCAGAGACCCAGTACTTC. Protein sequence: CASSLTSGRAETQYF. Together with reference TRBV5-1 and TRBJ2-5, the CDR3 gives the full variable domain: KAGVTQTPRYLIKTRGQQVTLSCSPISGHRSVSWYQQTPGQGLQFLFEYFSETQRNKGNFPGRFSGRQFSNSRSEMNVSTLELGDSALYLCASSLTSGRAETQYFGPGTRLLVL.

This clone was picked up one time. The chain employs TRBV2 and TRBJ2-7; unclear D gene. V was clipped by 2 bases and J by 7 bases, with 15 bases between them. The CDR3 loop spans 14 amino acids. Germline values: CDR1 SNHLY, CDR2 FYNNEI. The CDR3 DNA is TGTGCCAGCAGTGAATCCAGGACCCGTCGTGAGCAGTACTTC. Its translation is CASSESRTRREQYF.

As DNA, the CDR3 is TGCAGCGTCCTGCTCAGTTACACAGATACGCAGTATTTT. Translation: CSVLLSYTDTQYF. V is TRBV29-1 and J is TRBJ2-3, with D unclear. Trimming cost V 6 bases and J 2 bases, with 12 bases left between them. Germline V gives CDR1 SQVTM, CDR2 ANQGSEA. This CDR3 has 13 amino acids.

This clone appeared a single time. V and J are TRBV10-2 and TRBJ2-3, with TRBD1 matching over 11 bases. The V and J ends lost 6 bases and 4 bases, in that order; junction bases with no gene match: 6. This CDR3 has 15 amino acids. Germline assignment: CDR1 WSHSY and CDR2 SAAADI. The CDR3 loop is CASSPPGQGADTQYF. Written as DNA, the CDR3 is TGCGCCAGCAGCCCACCGGGACAGGGGGCAGATACGCAGTATTTT.

V usage is TRBV14 and J usage is TRBJ2-7; 11 bases map to TRBD1. CDR1 and CDR2 from the germline V gene are SGHDN and FVKESK. Unmatched junction bases numbered 8, after V lost 8 bases and J lost 5 bases. CDR3 length: 14 amino acids. The DNA for the CDR3 is TGTGCCAGCGAACCTTGGACAGGGGGCGACGAGCAGTACTTC. Residues: CASEPWTGGDEQYF.

The chain joins TRBV19 to TRBJ2-7, with 9 bases matching TRBD2. The V gene end was trimmed by 6 bases and the J gene end by 2 bases; junction bases not matched to a gene: 8. The CDR3 covers 15 residues. Germline V gene sequence: CDR1 LNHDA, CDR2 SQIVND (reference sequence). CDR3 coding DNA: TGTGCCAGTAGCGCCGGACTAGCGAGAGCCTACGAGCAGTACTTC. It translates to CASSAGLARAYEQYF.

This chain connects TRBV6-1 to TRBJ1-3, with 7 positions matching TRBD1. With V trimmed by 6 bases and J by 5 bases, 4 bases remained unmatched. Looked up from germline, CDR1 is MNHNS and CDR2 is SASEGT. CDR3 length: 13 amino acids. CDR3 nucleotide sequence: TGTGCCAGCAGGGAGGGACAGAGAAACACCATATATTTT. Its translation: CASREGQRNTIYF.

The gene calls are TRBV30 and TRBJ1-1; D gene unclear. This CDR3 contains 12 residues. CDR1 and CDR2 from the germline V gene are GTSNPN and SVGIG (reference sequence). The CDR3 bases are TGTTCCGGCCGGGAAATGAACACTGAAGCTTTCTTT. Protein sequence: CSGREMNTEAFF.

This chain uses TRBV5-5 with TRBJ2-7; 10 positions agree with TRBD2. CDR1 is SGHKS, CDR2 YYEKEE, per germline (reference sequence). With 4 bases clipped from V and 1 base from J, the junction kept 8 bases outside the gene matches. The CDR3 has 16 residues. The CDR3 region is CASSPFIAGGSYEQYF. CDR3 coding DNA: TGTGCCAGCAGCCCATTCATAGCGGGAGGATCCTACGAGCAGTACTTC.

V is TRBV6-5 and J is TRBJ1-4; 7 bases agree with TRBD1. The CDR3 is 14 amino acids. Per germline, CDR1 MNHEY and CDR2 SVGAGI. V trimming: 5 bases; J trimming: 7 bases; junction bases outside the gene matches: 7. CDR3 protein: CASSATGRLEKLFF. In DNA, the CDR3 is TGTGCCAGCAGTGCGACAGGGCGTCTTGAAAAACTGTTTTTT.

The chain links TRBV7-9 to TRBJ2-1; D is perhaps TRBD1 or TRBD2 (5 bases each). The V and J ends lost 5 bases and 10 bases respectively, with 30 bases between them. This CDR3 contains 18 residues. The germline V gene encodes CDR1 SEHNR and CDR2 FQNEAQ (reference sequence). The CDR3 loop reads CASSPPRPGPEALGEQFF. CDR3 DNA: TGTGCCAGCAGCCCCCCTCGCCCGGGACCAGAGGCCCTAGGCGAGCAGTTCTTC.

In DNA, the CDR3 is TGCGCCAGCAGCCAGACCTCAGGGGCCCCCAGTGGGGATGAGCAGTTCTTC. It codes for CASSQTSGAPSGDEQFF. The V and J genes are TRBV4-1 and TRBJ2-1, with TRBD1 as a possible D gene (6 bases). V lost 3 bases to trimming and J lost 8 bases, with 23 bases between them. The length of the CDR3 is 17 residues. Germline V gene data show CDR1 as MGHRA and CDR2 as YSYEKL.

The chain carries TRBV27 and TRBJ1-1; D not certain. V lost 6 bases and J 1 base, leaving 3 bases between the germline ends. Per the germline V gene, CDR1 is MNHEY and CDR2 is SMNVEV (reference sequence). This CDR3 spans 11 amino acids. The CDR3: CASRENTEAFF. DNA for the CDR3: TGTGCCAGCAGAGAGAACACTGAAGCTTTCTTT.

This clone was observed once. The V call is TRBV5-1, the J call TRBJ2-3; TRBD1 aligns across 7 bases. The V and J ends lost 4 bases and 2 bases, in that order; junction bases with no gene match: 10. The CDR3 contains 16 residues. CDR1 SGHRS and CDR2 YFSETQ come from the germline V gene. The CDR3 DNA is TGCGCCAGCAGCAACGGACAGGCTAACCCCACAGATACGCAGTATTTT. Its translation: CASSNGQANPTDTQYF.

V is TRBV5-1 and J is TRBJ1-2, with unresolved D. The CDR3 spans 13 residues. V lost 0 bases to trimming and J lost 8 bases, with 11 bases between them. CDR1 SGHRS and CDR2 YFSETQ come from the germline V gene. CDR3 sequence: CASSLVDTGGYTF. The CDR3 DNA follows: TGCGCCAGCAGCTTGGTAGACACGGGAGGCTACACCTTC.

This chain links TRBV7-9 with TRBJ2-7, with 9 bases lining up with TRBD1. V lost 6 bases and J lost 0; bases outside the gene matches: 9. This CDR3 has 16 residues. CDR1 is SEHNR and CDR2 is FQNEAQ in the germline V gene (reference sequence). The CDR3: CASSREGQGSSYEQYF. DNA of the CDR3: TGTGCCAGCAGTCGTGAAGGACAGGGGAGCTCCTACGAGCAGTACTTC.

The chain carries TRBV6-6 and TRBJ2-7; 7 nucleotides align to TRBD1. With V trimmed by 6 bases and J by 4 bases, 6 bases remained unmatched. Germline V gene lookup returns CDR1 MNHNY and CDR2 SVGAGI (reference sequence). CDR3 length equals 13 residues. Here the CDR3 reads CASRSDRVYEQYF. In DNA form, the CDR3 reads TGTGCCAGCAGATCCGACAGGGTTTACGAGCAGTACTTC.

The V call is TRBV10-3, the J call TRBJ2-7; weak D call: TRBD1 (8 bases). V was clipped by 6 bases and J by 9 bases, with 24 bases between them. Germline V gene sequence: CDR1 ENHRY, CDR2 SYGVKD. CDR3 length: 15 residues. The CDR3 spells CAIRGGQDRVAGQYF. CDR3 nucleotides: TGTGCCATCAGGGGGGGACAGGACAGGGTAGCGGGGCAGTACTTC.

This chain connects TRBV19 to TRBJ1-5, with 8 bases identical to TRBD1. This CDR3 is 15 amino acids long. The V gene end was trimmed by 3 bases and the J gene end by 7 bases; junction bases not matched to a gene: 8. Germline CDR1 reads LNHDA; CDR2 reads SQIVND (reference sequence). CDR3 residues: CASSIGQGAWQPQHF. The CDR3 region has the DNA TGTGCCAGTAGTATTGGGCAGGGGGCTTGGCAGCCCCAGCATTTT.